This entry features one T cell receptor (beta chain) sequence. Trimming cost V 7 bases and J 8 bases; bases outside gene matches: 9. The CDR3 sequence is 16 residues long. Germline V gives CDR1 LNHDA, CDR2 SQIVND (reference sequence). Some clones are missing from TCRdb's copy, which holds only in-frame ones; the method was immunoSEQ multiplex PCR. The data contain roughly 130,000 clones, roughly 86% of them seen just once; the ten biggest clones take up 3% to 3.5%. The sample comes from a study of cytomegalovirus exposure and HLA in healthy donors. The source of this sequence is a man under 40 in good health and CMV-seronegative. The rearrangement links TRBV19 to TRBJ2-1, with 15 bases aligning to TRBD2. Material for sequencing was PBMCs. The CDR3 loop reads CASKGTSGGLFDEQFF. In nucleotides, the CDR3 is TGTGCCAGTAAGGGGACTAGCGGGGGGCTCTTCGATGAGCAGTTCTTC.